This T cell receptor (beta chain) derives from a study of OX40 agonist ivuxolimab in advanced cancers. General study points: Relatively little clonal expansion, among the lowest observed, appeared in partial responders at 0.1-3.0 mg/kg.

The CDR3 totals 13 residues. Trimming removed 6 bases from V and 0 bases from J, with 8 bases in between. Germline V CDR1 and CDR2: MRHNA, SNTAGT. Systemic immunosuppression or autoimmune disease history was grounds to exclude patients. Patients had blood sampled at baseline and again on cycle 4 day 1 and cycle 7 day 1. In the case of this clone: What it binds is not known.

Assay used: immunoSEQ multiplex PCR; TCRdb lists only in-frame clones, some missing. The table has under 15,000 clones, 84% seen once. The clonotype originates from an adult with an advanced solid tumor such as melanoma, head and neck, liver or kidney cancer. The sequencing here drew on CD4+ or CD8+ T cells sorted from blood, taken in a trial of the OX40 agonist ivuxolimab. The genes are TRBV6-4 and TRBJ1-2, with a possible D match to TRBD1 (5 bases). The CDR3 coding sequence is TGTGCCAGCAGGGGGGGAGCTAACTATGGCTACACCTTC. The encoded protein is CASRGGANYGYTF.